What follows are 22 T cell receptor beta chains derived from one specimen sequenced in a study of blood T cell repertoires in COVID-19. Clones were read by immunoSEQ multiplex PCR, and TCRdb kept only the in-frame ones, dropping some. The table records about 190,000 clones, approximately 84% of them present only once. Material for sequencing was PBMCs or T cells enriched from blood (not recorded which). These receptor sequences come from a woman aged 30 to 39 who had recovered from COVID-19.

This sequence joins TRBV5-6 and TRBJ1-4; TRBD1 matches at 11 bases. This CDR3 contains 16 residues. Germline V gene lookup returns CDR1 SGHDT and CDR2 YYEEEE. The V and J ends lost 3 bases and 6 bases, in that order; junction bases with no gene match: 7. The CDR3 DNA sequence: TGTGCCAGCAGCTGGGGACAGGGGGGAAAGGATGAAAAACTGTTTTTT. Translation gives CASSWGQGGKDEKLFF.

This clone was seen once. The chain is built from TRBV2 and TRBJ2-5; 9 nucleotides align to TRBD2. V gave up 7 bases and J gave up 1 base; unmatched junction bases: 7. The V gene's germline CDR1 is SNHLY and CDR2 FYNNEI. CDR3 length: 15 amino acids. The CDR3 sequence is CASIRRAGGQETQYF. As DNA, the CDR3 is TGTGCCAGCATACGGCGAGCGGGGGGCCAAGAGACCCAGTACTTC.

The rearrangement joins TRBV18 to TRBJ2-1, with 11 bases fitting TRBD2. Germline V CDR1 and CDR2: KGHSH, LQKENI. This CDR3 has 16 residues. V lost 3 bases and J lost 7; bases outside the gene matches: 8. As DNA, the CDR3 is TGTGCCAGCTCACCCCGTTTAGCGGGAGGGCTGAATGAGCAGTTCTTC. It is translated as CASSPRLAGGLNEQFF.

V is TRBV7-9 and J is TRBJ2-7; unclear D gene. This CDR3 comprises 15 residues. Germline CDR1 is SEHNR and CDR2 is FQNEAQ (reference sequence). Trimming removed 1 base at V and 1 base at J, with 11 bases between. The CDR3 sequence is CASSLDVLSSYEQYF. The CDR3 DNA reads TGTGCCAGCAGCTTAGATGTCCTAAGTTCCTACGAGCAGTACTTC.

The DNA of the CDR3 is TGTGCCAGCAGCTCCGTTCTAGCGGCTAGCACAGATACGCAGTATTTT. Translation: CASSSVLAASTDTQYF. The chain joins TRBV11-2 to TRBJ2-3, with 7 bases identical to TRBD2. The CDR3 spans 16 residues. Germline lookup yields CDR1 SGHAT and CDR2 FQNNGV. J gave up 0 bases and V 4 bases, and 7 bases lay outside the gene matches. The whole variable domain, remainder taken from reference TRBV11-2 and TRBJ2-3, is EAGVAQSPRYKIIEKRQSVAFWCNPISGHATLYWYQQILGQGPKLLIQFQNNGVVDDSQLPKDRFSAERLKGVDSTLKIQPAKLEDSAVYLCASSSVLAASTDTQYFGPGTRLTVL.

A few counts support this clone. The chain is built from TRBV11-2 and TRBJ1-2, with TRBD1 as a possible D gene (6 bases). The CDR3 totals 13 residues. CDR1 and CDR2 from the germline V gene are SGHAT and FQNNGV. V dropped 5 bases and J dropped 8 bases, with 15 bases sitting between them. CDR3 sequence (DNA): TGTGCCAGCAGCCCCCGAACAGGGAAAGGCTACACCTTC. It encodes CASSPRTGKGYTF.

The chain recombines TRBV11-2 with TRBJ2-7; TRBD1 might be the D (5 bases). The V end lost 5 bases, the J end lost 1 base, and 18 bases lay between the germline ends. CDR3 size: 16 residues. Germline CDR1 is SGHAT and CDR2 is FQNNGV. CDR3 DNA: TGTGCCAGCAGCAACCTAAGGCCAGGGAATTCCTACGAGCAGTACTTC. It translates to CASSNLRPGNSYEQYF.

The CDR3 region is CASSYVGQTDYGYTF. The CDR3 DNA follows: TGTGCCAGCTCCTACGTGGGGCAAACCGACTATGGCTACACCTTC. The chain has TRBV6-6 and TRBJ1-2; maybe TRBD1 (5 bases). V gave up 8 bases and J gave up 3 bases, with 19 bases separating them. CDR1 is MNHNY, CDR2 SVGAGI, per germline (reference sequence). The CDR3 length is 15 residues.

Worth noting for this clone: The germline gene is not matched at one end of the junction; a read error may be the cause. This chain connects TRBV7-7 to TRBJ1-5; no clear D. CDR1 is SSHAT and CDR2 is FNYEAQ in the germline V gene (reference sequence). The CDR3 has 16 residues. CDR3 in DNA: TGTGCTAGCAGCTTAGCGACGGGTAAGAGCAATCAGCCCCAGCATTTT. Protein product: CASSLATGKSNQPQHF.

This clone was counted only a few times. V and J are TRBV2 and TRBJ2-5; D is unresolved. CDR1 and CDR2 (germline): SNHLY, FYNNEI. V gave up 7 bases and J gave up 4 bases, with 13 bases separating them. The CDR3 sequence is 13 residues long. The CDR3 DNA sequence: TGTGCCAGCATTTTGAGGAGCCGAGAGACCCAGTACTTC. Translation: CASILRSRETQYF.

This chain links TRBV4-1 with TRBJ1-5; 7 bases align to TRBD1. V shed 7 bases, J shed 3 bases, and the junction held 6 bases outside the gene matches. Germline loops: CDR1 MGHRA, CDR2 YSYEKL. CDR3 length: 14 amino acids. The CDR3 here is CASMTGQPNQPQHF. The DNA for the CDR3 is TGCGCCAGCATGACGGGACAGCCCAATCAGCCCCAGCATTTT.

This chain connects TRBV9 to TRBJ2-2, with 12 bases aligning to TRBD2. The V gene's germline CDR1 is SGDLS and CDR2 YYNGEE. CDR3 length: 16 amino acids. The V and J ends lost 3 bases and 4 bases, in that order; junction bases with no gene match: 4. The DNA for the CDR3 is TGTGCCAGCAGCGCCGGACTAGCGGGAATCACCGGGGAGCTGTTTTTT. The encoded protein is CASSAGLAGITGELFF.

A remark on this clone: A junction boundary mismatches the germline segment, possibly from a read error. V usage is TRBV5-1 and J usage is TRBJ1-5; unclear D gene. The CDR3 loop spans 13 amino acids. Germline-derived CDR1 and CDR2 are SGHRS and YFSETQ. The CDR3 bases are TGCGCCAGCAGCTTGGTTAGCGATCAGCCCCAGCATTTT. Amino acid sequence: CASSLVSDQPQHF.

This chain links TRBV27 with TRBJ2-3; TRBD2 might be the D (5 bases). Trimming took off 6 bases at V and 8 bases at J, with 12 bases between the two ends. The CDR3 consists of 12 residues. Germline CDR1 MNHEY, CDR2 SMNVEV (reference sequence). The CDR3 is CASRTVGGTQYF. The CDR3 DNA reads as TGTGCCAGCAGGACCGTCGGAGGTACGCAGTATTTT.

Details on this clone: Its ends do not fully match the called genes, so a read error is possible. The chain carries TRBV27 and TRBJ1-4, with 7 bases matching TRBD1. This CDR3 comprises 12 residues. Germline loops: CDR1 MNHEY, CDR2 SMNVEV (reference sequence). CDR3 sequence (DNA): TGTGCCAGCAGTCCAACCTCAGGGGGGTGGGTTTTT. Protein sequence: CASSPTSGGWVF.

The chain recombines TRBV28 with TRBJ1-6; TRBD1 aligns across 8 bases. Germline values: CDR1 MDHEN, CDR2 SYDVKM. V gave up 3 bases and J gave up 9 bases; unmatched junction bases: 4. The CDR3 spans 14 residues. Here the CDR3 reads CASSLGQVVSPLHF. CDR3 in DNA: TGTGCCAGCAGTTTGGGACAGGTGGTTTCACCCCTCCACTTT.

The CDR3 loop reads CSASSGAEAFF. The CDR3 nucleotides read TGCAGCGCCTCGTCCGGGGCTGAAGCTTTCTTT. The chain links TRBV29-1 to TRBJ1-1; D not certain. Looked up from germline, CDR1 is SQVTM and CDR2 is ANQGSEA. V shed 7 bases and J shed 6 bases, with 12 bases lying between them. The CDR3 extends over 11 amino acids.

The chain recombines TRBV6-5 with TRBJ1-2; 7 bases map to TRBD1. Germline V gives CDR1 MNHEY, CDR2 SVGAGI. After removal of 7 bases from V and 2 bases from J, the junction contained 7 bases not matched to a gene. The CDR3 extends over 14 amino acids. The CDR3 reads CASTDRTFNYGYTF. The CDR3 DNA reads TGTGCCAGCACGGACAGGACTTTCAACTATGGCTACACCTTC.

V and J are TRBV9 and TRBJ2-7, with D uncertain. Trimming took 4 bases from V and 4 from J, leaving 6 bases between them. The CDR3 spans 11 residues. Germline CDR1 and CDR2: SGDLS and YYNGEE. The CDR3 DNA reads as TGTGCCAGCAGCACCGGTTACGAGCAGTACTTC. Amino acids: CASSTGYEQYF.

The CDR3 DNA is TGTGCCAGCTCAGCCGAGACAGGCTACGAGCAGTACGTC. Its translation is CASSAETGYEQYV. The V call is TRBV18, the J call TRBJ2-7, with TRBD1 as a possible D gene (6 bases). The CDR3 extends over 13 amino acids. Looked up from germline, CDR1 is KGHSH and CDR2 is LQKENI. V was clipped by 5 bases and J by 3 bases, with 11 bases between them.

The chain recombines TRBV5-1 with TRBJ1-1, with a weak D call TRBD1 (5 bases). Looked up from germline, CDR1 is SGHRS and CDR2 is YFSETQ. The CDR3 spans 13 residues. V lost 3 bases and J 3 bases, leaving 9 bases between the germline ends. Here the CDR3 DNA reads TGCGCCAGCAGCTCCGGGACTTACACTGAAGCTTTCTTT. Translating it yields CASSSGTYTEAFF.

V usage is TRBV18 and J usage is TRBJ1-1, with 12 bases aligning to TRBD1. Germline V gene data show CDR1 as KGHSH and CDR2 as LQKENI. This CDR3 contains 19 residues. Trimming cost V 5 bases and J 0 bases; bases outside gene matches: 13. The CDR3 DNA is TGTGCCAGCTCATGGGACCGTGGGACAGGGGGCGCCCTGAACACTGAAGCTTTCTTT. This gives the protein CASSWDRGTGGALNTEAFF.